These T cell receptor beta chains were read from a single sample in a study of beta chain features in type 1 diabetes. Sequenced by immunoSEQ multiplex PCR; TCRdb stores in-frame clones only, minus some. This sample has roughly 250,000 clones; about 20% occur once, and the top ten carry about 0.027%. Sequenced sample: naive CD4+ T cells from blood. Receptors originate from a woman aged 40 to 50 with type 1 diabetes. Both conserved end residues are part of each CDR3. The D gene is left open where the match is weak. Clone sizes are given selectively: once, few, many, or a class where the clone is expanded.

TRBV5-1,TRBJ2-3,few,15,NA,CASSLNKPGGYTQYF,TGCGCCAGCAGCTTGAATAAACCCGGCGGGTACACGCAGTATTTT
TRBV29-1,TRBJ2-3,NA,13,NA,CSVEWWEADTQYF,TGCAGCGTTGAATGGTGGGAGGCAGATACGCAGTATTTT
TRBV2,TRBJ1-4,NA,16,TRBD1,CASSESQGVMVKKLFF,TGTGCCAGCAGTGAATCCCAGGGGGTTATGGTGAAAAAACTGTTTTTT
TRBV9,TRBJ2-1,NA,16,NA,CASSVSGGSSYNEQFF,TGTGCCAGCAGCGTATCGGGGGGCTCGTCCTACAATGAGCAGTTCTTC
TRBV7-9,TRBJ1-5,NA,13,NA,CASSKSDDQPQHF,TGTGCCAGCAGCAAAAGCGACGATCAGCCCCAGCATTTT
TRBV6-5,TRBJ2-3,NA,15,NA,CASSSRVASTDTQYF,TGTGCCAGCAGTTCCCGGGTGGCTAGCACAGATACGCAGTATTTT
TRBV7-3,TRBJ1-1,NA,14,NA,CASSSQGLNTEAFF,TGTGCCAGCAGCTCACAGGGCCTGAACACTGAAGCTTTCTTT
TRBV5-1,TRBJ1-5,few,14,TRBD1,CASSQTGLNQPQHF,TGCGCCAGCAGCCAGACAGGGCTCAATCAGCCCCAGCATTTT
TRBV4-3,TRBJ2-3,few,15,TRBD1,CASSQGQGNTDTQYF,TGCGCCAGCAGCCAGGGACAGGGGAACACAGATACGCAGTATTTT
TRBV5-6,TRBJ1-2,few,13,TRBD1,CASSLGQGDGYTF,TGTGCCAGCAGCTTGGGACAGGGGGATGGCTACACCTTC
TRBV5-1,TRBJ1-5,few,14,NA,CASSLDGVPTAQHF,TGCGCCAGCAGCTTGGACGGAGTCCCTACTGCCCAGCATTTT
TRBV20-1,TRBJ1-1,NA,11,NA,CSAPVNTEAFF,TGCAGTGCCCCAGTGAACACTGAAGCTTTCTTT
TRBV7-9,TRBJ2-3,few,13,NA,CASSSAGTDTQYF,TGTGCCAGCAGCTCGGCGGGCACAGATACGCAGTATTTT
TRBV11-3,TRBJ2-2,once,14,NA,CASGRNTGSGELFF,TGTGCCAGCGGCAGAAATACGGGGTCCGGGGAGCTGTTTTTT
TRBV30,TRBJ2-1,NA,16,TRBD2,CAWSLGLAGGYNEQFF,TGTGCCTGGAGTTTAGGACTAGCGGGAGGGTACAATGAGCAGTTCTTC
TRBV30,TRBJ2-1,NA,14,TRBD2,CASASGFSYNEQFF,TGTGCCTCGGCTAGCGGGTTTTCCTACAATGAGCAGTTCTTC
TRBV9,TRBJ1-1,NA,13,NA,CASSVEGQGRAFF,TGTGCCAGCAGCGTAGAGGGGCAGGGCCGTGCTTTCTTT
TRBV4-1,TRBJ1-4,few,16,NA,CASSQGNRVRSEKLFF,TGCGCCAGCAGCCAGGGGAACAGGGTCCGGAGCGAAAAACTGTTTTTT
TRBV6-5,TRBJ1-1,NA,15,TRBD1,CASSPRTGRDTEAFF,TGTGCCAGCAGTCCTCGGACAGGGCGGGACACTGAAGCTTTCTTT
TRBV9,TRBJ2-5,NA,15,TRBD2,CASSTRSGGQETQYF,TGTGCCAGCAGCACTCGTAGCGGGGGCCAAGAGACCCAGTACTTC
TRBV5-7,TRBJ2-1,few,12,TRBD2,CASSRSGVEQFF,TGTGCCAGCAGTCGGAGCGGGGTTGAGCAGTTCTTC
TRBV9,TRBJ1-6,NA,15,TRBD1,CASSPTGTANSPLHF,TGTGCCAGCAGCCCGACCGGGACAGCTAATTCACCCCTCCACTTT
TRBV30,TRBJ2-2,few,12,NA,CAWSPTGVELFF,TGTGCCTGGAGTCCTACCGGGGTAGAGCTGTTTTTT
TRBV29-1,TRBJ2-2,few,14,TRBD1,CSVLTGMNTGELFF,TGCAGCGTTCTGACAGGGATGAACACCGGGGAGCTGTTTTTT
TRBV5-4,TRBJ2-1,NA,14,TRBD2,CASSLAGGDNEQFF,TGTGCCAGCAGCTTGGCCGGGGGGGACAATGAGCAGTTCTTC
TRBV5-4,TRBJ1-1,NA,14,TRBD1,CASSWGQGNTEAFF,TGTGCCAGCAGCTGGGGACAGGGAAACACTGAAGCTTTCTTT
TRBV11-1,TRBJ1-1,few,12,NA,CASSLTNTEAFF,TGTGCCAGCAGCCTCACTAACACTGAAGCTTTCTTT
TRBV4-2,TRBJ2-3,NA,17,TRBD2,CASSQDLAGGSRDTQYF,TGTGCCAGCAGCCAAGATCTAGCGGGGGGGAGTAGAGATACGCAGTATTTT
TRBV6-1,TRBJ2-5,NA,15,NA,CASSEVGAGVETQYF,TGTGCCAGCAGTGAAGTAGGGGCAGGGGTGGAGACCCAGTACTTC
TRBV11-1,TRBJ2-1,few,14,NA,CASSLGSPANEQFF,TGTGCCAGCAGCTTAGGGTCCCCAGCGAATGAGCAGTTCTTC
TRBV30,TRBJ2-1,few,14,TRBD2,CAWRTSGRKGEQFF,TGTGCCTGGAGGACCAGCGGGAGAAAGGGGGAGCAGTTCTTC
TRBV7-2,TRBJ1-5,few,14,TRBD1,CASSSPQGFQPQHF,TGTGCCAGCAGCTCCCCACAGGGGTTTCAGCCCCAGCATTTT
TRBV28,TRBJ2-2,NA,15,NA,CASSPTGPGPGELFF,TGTGCCAGCAGCCCGACAGGTCCCGGTCCGGGGGAGCTGTTTTTT
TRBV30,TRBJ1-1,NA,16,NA,CAWSVPRGGMYTEAFF,TGTGCCTGGAGTGTACCGAGGGGGGGTATGTACACTGAAGCTTTCTTT
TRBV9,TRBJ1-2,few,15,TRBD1,CASSGFSGGHYGYTF,TGTGCCAGCAGCGGATTTTCAGGGGGACATTATGGCTACACCTTC
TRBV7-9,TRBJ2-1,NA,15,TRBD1,CASSWQGARGYEQFF,TGTGCCAGCAGCTGGCAGGGGGCGCGAGGCTATGAGCAGTTCTTC
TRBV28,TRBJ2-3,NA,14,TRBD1,CASSSDRPPNTQYF,TGTGCCAGCAGTTCGGACAGGCCGCCAAATACGCAGTATTTT
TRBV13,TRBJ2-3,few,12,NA,CASSLRANTQYF,TGTGCCAGCAGCTTACGAGCTAATACGCAGTATTTT
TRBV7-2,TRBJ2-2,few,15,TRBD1,CASSPSTGGAGELFF,TGTGCCAGCAGCCCCTCGACAGGGGGGGCCGGGGAGCTGTTTTTT
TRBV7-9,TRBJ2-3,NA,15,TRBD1,CASSFRDRVTDTQYF,TGTGCCAGCAGCTTCCGGGACAGGGTAACAGATACGCAGTATTTT
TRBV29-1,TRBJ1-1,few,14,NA,CSASDNPLNTEAFF,TGCAGCGCATCGGACAACCCGTTGAACACTGAAGCTTTCTTT
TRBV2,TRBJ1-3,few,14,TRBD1,CASRPGTAGNTIYF,TGTGCCAGCAGACCCGGGACAGCTGGAAACACCATATATTTT
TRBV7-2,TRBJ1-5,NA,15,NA,CASSLVHQSNQPQHF,TGTGCCAGCAGCTTAGTACACCAAAGCAATCAGCCCCAGCATTTT
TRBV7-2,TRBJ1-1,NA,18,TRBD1,CASSVHTGTGLRNTEAFF,TGTGCCAGCAGCGTACACACCGGGACAGGGTTGAGGAACACTGAAGCTTTCTTT
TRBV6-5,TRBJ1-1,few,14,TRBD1,CASRRETGETEAFF,TGTGCCAGCAGGCGCGAGACAGGGGAAACTGAAGCTTTCTTT
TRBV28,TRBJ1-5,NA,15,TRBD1,CASSLRDSYNQPQHF,TGTGCCAGCAGTCTCCGGGACAGCTACAATCAGCCCCAGCATTTT
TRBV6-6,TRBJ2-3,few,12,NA,CASKLGGDTQYF,TGTGCCAGCAAATTAGGCGGAGATACGCAGTATTTT
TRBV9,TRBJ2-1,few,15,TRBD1,CASSAGTGPAGEQFF,TGTGCCAGCAGCGCCGGGACAGGTCCCGCCGGTGAGCAGTTCTTC
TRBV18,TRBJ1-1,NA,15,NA,CASSPPWGINTEAFF,TGTGCCAGCTCACCACCGTGGGGCATCAACACTGAAGCTTTCTTT
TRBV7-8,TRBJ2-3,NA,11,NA,CASTGTDTQYF,TGTGCCAGCACAGGGACAGATACGCAGTATTTT